This T cell receptor (beta chain) came from a study of CD8+CD57+ T cells in acquired aplastic anemia. To note about this clonotype: At one boundary the junction diverges from the germline segment, which might be a read error.

An expansion of CD8+CD57+ cells by flow cytometry had been shown in patients chosen for sequencing. Severe acquired aplastic anemia was present in every patient. Genomic DNA provided the template from which TCR beta VDJ and CDR3 profiles were obtained. TCRdb redid the calling of the reads with MiXCR, one entry per CDR3 protein. The sample lists roughly 93,000 distinct CDR3 sequences, roughly two thirds occurring once. The sequence was obtained from a human donor with aplastic anemia. The sample comprised sorted CD4+, CD8+, or CD8+CD57+ T cells (not recorded which) from PBMCs.

The CDR3 coding sequence is TGCGCCAGCAGCCAAGTCAACCTGATAAGCACAGATACGCAGTATTTT. This sequence encodes CASSQVNLISTDTQYF. The J gene is TRBJ2-3, the V gene TRBV25-1; D not certain. Germline CDR1 MGHDK, CDR2 SYGVNS. The CDR3 consists of 16 residues.